This TCR beta chain was captured by sequencing in a study of blood T cell repertoires in COVID-19. Sequencing was performed with immunoSEQ multiplex PCR; in TCRdb, only in-frame clones are kept and a portion is missing. The sample includes roughly 200,000 clones, more than 80% of them seen just once. Trimming left V 0 bases short and J 0 bases short, with 10 bases between. From germline, CDR1 is LGHNT and CDR2 FRNRAP. The CDR3 consists of 16 residues. The sequence was obtained from a woman aged 40 to 50 with COVID-19, enrolled during active disease. Material for sequencing was peripheral blood. The chain employs TRBV12-5 and TRBJ2-3; the D gene is possibly TRBD2 (6 bases). In nucleotides, the CDR3 is TGTGCTAGTGGTTTGGTACTGGGGACTAGCACAGATACGCAGTATTTT. Translation gives CASGLVLGTSTDTQYF.